The 9 T cell receptor beta chains below all came from one sample that was sequenced in a study of quantifying T cell responses using KT2 cells. Study as a whole: RNA was reverse transcribed with TCR alpha and beta constant-region primers.

An oligo carrying a UMI was ligated to the cDNA 3' end. An equimolar mix of RC1.1 and RC1.2 primed the beta chain across TRBC1 and TRBC2. Via MiXCR, TCRdb re-called the UMI-ligation and nested PCR reads, giving one row per CDR3 protein. The sample records 50,000 to 70,000 distinct CDR3 sequences, around 12% being singletons. Input material: PBMCs spiked with cells of the T cell clone KT2. Every receptor here comes from a human donor.

The CDR3 loop is CASSLGRLRNEQFF. In nucleotides, the CDR3 is TGTGCCAGCAGCTTAGGGCGATTGAGGAATGAGCAGTTCTTC. The V call is TRBV7-2, the J call TRBJ2-1, with unresolved D. Germline V gene data show CDR1 as SGHTA and CDR2 as FQGNSA. V lost 1 base to trimming and J lost 7 bases, with 11 bases between them. The CDR3 runs 14 residues.

This clonotype showed up just a few times. The chain couples TRBV10-2 to TRBJ2-7; D not certain. V gave up 3 bases and J gave up 0 bases, with 12 bases separating them. This CDR3 region has 15 residues. Germline V CDR1 and CDR2: WSHSY, SAAADI. The CDR3 nucleotides are TGCGCCAGCAGTGACCGCCAGGAAAGCTCCTACGAGCAGTACTTC. Translating gives CASSDRQESSYEQYF.

On this clonotype: Since no conserved phenylalanine or tryptophan closes the CDR3, a read error is the likely cause. No DNA is shown, since the ends of the CDR3 on it are uncertain; the CDR3 is the one TCRdb lists. This chain uses TRBV2 with TRBJ1-1. The CDR3 length equals 9 residues, ends included. Germline V lookup: CDR1 SNHLY, CDR2 FYNNEI. This chain's CDR3 is CASKEADKL.

The chain joins TRBV5-1 to TRBJ2-1, with TRBD2 matching 8 bases. Looked up from germline, CDR1 is SGHRS and CDR2 is YFSETQ. V gave up 4 bases and J gave up 0 bases; unmatched junction bases: 3. The CDR3 spans 15 residues. CDR3 sequence: CASSTSGGSYNEQFF. The CDR3 nucleotides read TGCGCCAGCAGCACTAGCGGTGGCTCCTACAATGAGCAGTTCTTC. Using reference TRBV5-1 and TRBJ2-1 for the parts outside the CDR3, the full variable domain is KAGVTQTPRYLIKTRGQQVTLSCSPISGHRSVSWYQQTPGQGLQFLFEYFSETQRNKGNFPGRFSGRQFSNSRSEMNVSTLELGDSALYLCASSTSGGSYNEQFFGPGTRLTVL.

This clonotype was picked up a small number of times. The chain recombines TRBV12-3 or TRBV12-4 with TRBJ2-1, with 7 nucleotides matching TRBD2. With 6 bases clipped from V and 2 bases from J, the junction kept 13 bases outside the gene matches. The CDR3 contains 17 residues. The CDR3 is CASRGPVAGDAYNEQFF. In nucleotides, the CDR3 is TGTGCCAGCAGGGGCCCTGTTGCGGGAGACGCCTACAATGAGCAGTTCTTC.

This clonotype was counted only a few times. CDR3 residues: CASSPRTGGITPGELFF. The CDR3 bases are TGTGCCAGCAGCCCGAGAACAGGGGGTATAACACCCGGGGAGCTGTTTTTT. This chain uses TRBV11-3 with TRBJ2-2, with 8 bases that match TRBD1. The V segment lost 5 bases and the J segment 6 bases; nucleotides outside the gene matches: 14. The CDR3 sequence is 17 residues long. Germline loops: CDR1 SGHNT, CDR2 YENEEA.

This clonotype was seen a single time. This chain uses TRBV12-3 or TRBV12-4 with TRBJ1-5, with D hard to call. This CDR3 is 12 amino acids long. V lost 7 bases and J lost 10, with 14 bases in between. The CDR3 protein is CASNREASPQHF. The CDR3, as DNA: TGTGCCAGCAACCGGGAGGCTTCTCCCCAGCATTTT.

This clonotype was seen more than once but under ten times. CDR3 DNA: TGTGCCAGCAGCCCCTGGGGGGGAGGGGTAGAGACCCAGTACTTC. This sequence encodes CASSPWGGGVETQYF. The J gene is TRBJ2-5, the V gene TRBV7-8, with 7 positions matching TRBD2. J lost 4 bases, V lost 5 bases, and 10 bases had no gene match. This CDR3 spans 15 amino acids. Per germline, CDR1 SGHVS and CDR2 FQNEAQ.

This clonotype showed up just a few times. The chain recombines TRBV7-9 with TRBJ2-5, with 14 positions matching TRBD2. Germline CDR1 SEHNR, CDR2 FQNEAQ (reference sequence). This CDR3 contains 18 residues. The J segment lost 5 bases and the V segment lost 3 bases, leaving 11 bases of the junction unmatched. The DNA for the CDR3 is TGTGCCAGCAGCTTTTCGGGACTAGCGGGAGTGCGAGGGGAGACCCAGTACTTC. Translation: CASSFSGLAGVRGETQYF.